This entry lists 8 T cell receptor beta chains sequenced from one sample in a study of T cells in women clearing cervical HPV infection. The method was immunoSEQ multiplex PCR; TCRdb's version includes in-frame clones alone and lacks a portion of them. The listing records over 30,000 clones. The specimen sequenced was blood buffy coat. The receptors originated from a woman between 18 and 70 years old with a cervical HPV16 infection that either progressed to CIN3+ or cleared (not recorded which).

Partial CDR3 DNA: TGTGCCAGCAGCTTCAGAGGTCTAGCGGGGGCCGAG. This gives the protein CASSFRGLAGAE. The entire CDR3 protein is CASSFRGLAGAEQYF. The chain joins TRBV7-8 to TRBJ2-7, with 10 bases lining up with TRBD2. From the germline J gene comes the end of the CDR3, since the read stops 3 residues before it. Germline CDR1 and CDR2: SGHVS and FQNEAQ. The CDR3 consists of 15 residues. The V and J ends lost 3 bases and 6 bases, in that order; junction bases with no gene match: 8.

On this clone: The CDR3 end falls 3 residues outside the read, so it is completed with the germline J gene. This chain uses TRBV5-1 with TRBJ1-6, with D hard to call. Per germline, CDR1 SGHRS and CDR2 YFSETQ. The CDR3 contains 14 residues. The CDR3 bases that were read are TGCGCCAGCAGCTTGGTCCCAGATAACCCTCCC. Encoded protein: CASSLVPDNPP. The whole CDR3 is CASSLVPDNPPLHF.

Concerning this clone itself: The CDR3 is cut off 3 residues early in the read; its end comes from the germline J gene. The J gene is TRBJ1-4, the V gene TRBV20-1; 11 bases are shared with TRBD1. Germline V gene sequence: CDR1 DFQATT, CDR2 SNEGSKA (reference sequence). The CDR3 has 17 residues. The CDR3 region is CSARRTGGVSGANVLFF. The sequenced part of the CDR3 DNA is TGCAGTGCTAGGCGGACAGGGGGCGTTTCTGGGGCCAACGTA.

Comment on this clone: The sequence runs out 3 residues before the end of the CDR3; the remainder is reconstructed from the germline J gene. The rearrangement links TRBV6-2 or TRBV6-3 to TRBJ2-7; the match to TRBD1 covers 7 bases. CDR1 and CDR2 from the germline V gene are MNHEY and SVGEGT. This CDR3 spans 17 amino acids. With V trimmed by 2 bases and J by 3 bases, 13 bases remained unmatched. The CDR3 DNA, read in part, is TGTGCCAGCAGTTACGACACCTACAGGGGTCCCATCTACGAG. Translated: CASSYDTYRGPIYE. The CDR3 as a whole reads CASSYDTYRGPIYEQYF.

Of note for this clone: The DNA ends 3 residues before the CDR3 does, and the rest of the CDR3 is filled in from the germline J gene. This chain joins TRBV5-6 and TRBJ2-3; 7 nucleotides align to TRBD2. The V and J ends lost 3 bases and 1 base, in that order; junction bases with no gene match: 5. The CDR3 is made up of 15 amino acids. CDR1 and CDR2 (germline): SGHDT, YYEEEE. The sequenced part of the CDR3 DNA is TGTGCCAGCAGCTGGGGCAGCGGGGGCACAGATACG. Protein: CASSWGSGGTDT. The CDR3 in full is CASSWGSGGTDTQYF. Full variable domain (outside the CDR3, taken from reference TRBV5-6 and TRBJ2-3): DAGVTQSPTHLIKTRGQQVTLRCSPKSGHDTVSWYQQALGQGPQFIFQYYEEEERQRGNFPDRFSGHQFPNYSSELNVNALLLGDSALYLCASSWGSGGTDTQYFGPGTRLTVL.

About this clone: Read data end 3 residues before the CDR3 end; the end is taken from the germline J gene. This rearrangement joins TRBV6-1 to TRBJ2-3; D remains ambiguous. The CDR3 sequence is 16 residues long. Germline assignment: CDR1 MNHNS and CDR2 SASEGT. Partial CDR3 DNA: TGTGCCAGCAGTGATGGTTACAGAAAGTACCAAGAGACG. Translating gives CASSDGYRKYQET. The entire CDR3 reads CASSDGYRKYQETQYF.

Concerning this clone: The read falls 3 residues short of the CDR3 end, and the missing part is taken from the germline J gene. The chain couples TRBV7-6 to TRBJ2-2, with 11 nucleotides matching TRBD2. This CDR3 is built from 17 residues. The V and J ends lost 2 bases and 2 bases, in that order; junction bases with no gene match: 4. From germline, CDR1 is SGHVS and CDR2 FNYEAQ. The CDR3 region is CASSLKTSGDNTGELFF. CDR3 DNA (partial): TGTGCCAGCAGCTTAAAGACTAGCGGGGACAACACCGGGGAG.

As for this clone: The CDR3 end is not reached by the read, which stops 3 residues before it; the germline J gene fills it in. The chain uses TRBV11-2 and TRBJ2-2, with D tentatively TRBD1 (6 bases). CDR3 length: 15 residues. Looked up from germline, CDR1 is SGHAT and CDR2 is FQNNGV. The CDR3 bases that were read are TGTGCCATCAGTCGCCGGGACACTGATAATTCACCG. Translated, it gives CAISRRDTDNSP. The complete CDR3 reads CAISRRDTDNSPLFF.